This T cell receptor beta chain was recorded in a study of cytomegalovirus exposure and HLA in healthy donors. Study-wide results and limits: Several V segments, TRBV6-2 and TRBV6-3 among them, could not be told apart and were dropped. Specific recognition of CMV antigens was confirmed in vitro for a few chains (all CMV-associated). In an earlier analysis, productive rearrangement rates for most beta V segments clustered near 90% or 30%.

Concerning this clone itself: Antigen specificity is unknown.

The V end lost 5 bases, the J end lost 1 base, and 5 bases lay between the germline ends. The germline V gene has CDR1 MNHEY and CDR2 SVGAGI. This CDR3 contains 13 residues. The study ran its PCR with 60 Vbeta and 13 Jbeta primers. The assay was immunoSEQ multiplex PCR, and TCRdb's table has in-frame clones only and misses some. The table for this sample gives approximately 50,000 clones. The sample comprised PBMCs. The chain joins TRBV6-5 to TRBJ2-2; weak D call: TRBD2 (5 bases). The receptor comes from a female donor in good health and CMV-seronegative. The CDR3: CASSAGNTGELFF. CDR3 sequence (DNA): TGTGCCAGCAGTGCGGGGAACACCGGGGAGCTGTTTTTT.